This T cell receptor (beta chain) stems from a study of OX40 agonist ivuxolimab in advanced cancers. Overall study context: Treatment received earlier with anti-PD-1, anti-PD-L1 or anti-CTLA-4 agents was allowed, and approximately 44% had some. Of the patients, three showed partial responses, one with hepatocellular carcinoma and two with cutaneous melanoma.

A word on this clone: Its antigen is unknown.

Study results and limitations: At 0.1 to 3.0 mg/kg, clonal expansion of CD4+ and CD8+ blood T cells had occurred by week 6.

The germline CDR1 and CDR2 sequences are KGHSH and LQKENI. The CDR3 runs to 16 residues. V was cut by 0 bases and J by 3 bases, with 14 bases left in between. Profiled with immunoSEQ multiplex PCR; TCRdb holds only in-frame clones, not every one. The table lists tens of thousands of clones, about four fifths of them singletons. J is TRBJ1-2 and V is TRBV18, with TRBD1 as a possible D gene (5 bases). Here the sequenced sample was CD4+ or CD8+ T cells sorted from blood, taken in a trial of the OX40 agonist ivuxolimab. This receptor was taken from an adult with an advanced solid tumor such as melanoma, head and neck, liver or kidney cancer. The CDR3 nucleotides are TGTGCCAGCTCACCACCGGTTCCCGGGACGGACTATGGCTACACCTTC. Amino acid sequence: CASSPPVPGTDYGYTF.